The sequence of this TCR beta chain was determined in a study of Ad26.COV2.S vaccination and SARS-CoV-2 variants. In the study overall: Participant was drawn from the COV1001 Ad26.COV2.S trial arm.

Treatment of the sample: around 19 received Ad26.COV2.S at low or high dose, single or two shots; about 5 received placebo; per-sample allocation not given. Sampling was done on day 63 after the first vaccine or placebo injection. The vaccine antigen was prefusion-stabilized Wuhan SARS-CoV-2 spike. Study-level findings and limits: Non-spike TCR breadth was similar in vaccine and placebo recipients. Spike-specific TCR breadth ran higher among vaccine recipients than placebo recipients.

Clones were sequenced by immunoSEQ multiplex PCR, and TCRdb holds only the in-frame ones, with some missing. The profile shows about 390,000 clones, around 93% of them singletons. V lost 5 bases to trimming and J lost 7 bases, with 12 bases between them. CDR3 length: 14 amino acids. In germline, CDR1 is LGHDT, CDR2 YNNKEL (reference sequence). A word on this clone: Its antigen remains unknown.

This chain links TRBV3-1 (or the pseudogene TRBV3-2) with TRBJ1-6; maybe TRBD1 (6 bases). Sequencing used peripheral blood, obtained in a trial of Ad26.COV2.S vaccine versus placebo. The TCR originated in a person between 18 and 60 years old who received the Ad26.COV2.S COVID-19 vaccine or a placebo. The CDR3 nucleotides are TGTGCCAGCAGCGCGTGGCAGGGGAATTCACCCCTCCACTTT. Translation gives CASSAWQGNSPLHF.